The sequence of this TCR beta chain was determined in a study of OX40 agonist ivuxolimab in advanced cancers. V was clipped by 2 bases and J by 4 bases; unmatched bases: 4. The CDR3 runs to 14 residues. The germline gives CDR1 MNHEY, CDR2 SVGAGI. The study's findings and limits: CD4+ and CD8+ blood T cells expanded clonally by week 6 at 0.1 to 3.0 mg/kg. Clonal expansion was among the lowest in partial responders at 0.1-3.0 mg/kg, especially CD8+. Antigens targeted by the expanded peripheral T cells were not determined.

This clone was seen just once. Its matching antigen is unknown. Data came from immunoSEQ multiplex PCR; TCRdb stores just in-frame clones and leaves some out. This sample has 35,000 to 45,000 clones; around 87% occur once, and the top ten carry 3.6%. The material sequenced was CD4+ or CD8+ T cells sorted from blood, taken in a trial of the OX40 agonist ivuxolimab. The gene calls are TRBV6-5 and TRBJ1-1; 7 nucleotides line up with TRBD1. The receptor comes from an adult with an advanced solid tumor such as melanoma, head and neck, liver or kidney cancer. CDR3 in amino acids: CASSYAGGVTEAFF. The CDR3, as DNA: TGTGCCAGCAGTTACGCAGGGGGGGTCACTGAAGCTTTCTTT.